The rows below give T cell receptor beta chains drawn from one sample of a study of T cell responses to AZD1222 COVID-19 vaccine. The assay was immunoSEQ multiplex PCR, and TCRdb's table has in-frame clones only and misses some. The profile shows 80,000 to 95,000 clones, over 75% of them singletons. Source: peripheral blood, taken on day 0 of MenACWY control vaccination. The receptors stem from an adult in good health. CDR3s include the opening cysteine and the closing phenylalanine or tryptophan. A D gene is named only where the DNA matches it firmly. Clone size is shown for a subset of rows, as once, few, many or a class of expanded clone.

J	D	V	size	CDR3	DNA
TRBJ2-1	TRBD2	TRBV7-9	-	CASSFSGRASWEQFF	TGTGCCAGCAGCTTTAGCGGGAGAGCTTCCTGGGAGCAGTTCTTC
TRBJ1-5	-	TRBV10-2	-	CASSESGTWHF	TGCGCCAGCAGTGAGTCGGGGACGTGGCATTTT
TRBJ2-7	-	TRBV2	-	CASSEAFRTAYYEQYF	TGTGCCAGCAGTGAAGCGTTTCGTACAGCATACTACGAGCAGTACTTC
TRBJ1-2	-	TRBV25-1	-	CASSPLRPDGYTF	TGTGCCAGCAGTCCGCTGCGACCGGATGGCTACACCTTC
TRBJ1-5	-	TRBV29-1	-	CSVVWGAANQPQHF	TGCAGCGTTGTATGGGGAGCCGCAAATCAGCCCCAGCATTTT
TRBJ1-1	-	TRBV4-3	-	CASSRKGVGGTEAFF	TGCGCCAGCAGCCGCAAAGGGGTGGGTGGCACTGAAGCTTTCTTT
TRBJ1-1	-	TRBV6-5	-	CASRTQETTEAFF	TGTGCCAGCAGAACACAAGAAACCACTGAAGCTTTCTTT
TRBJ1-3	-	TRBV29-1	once	CSGGDGRSGNTIYF	TGCAGCGGGGGGGACGGGAGGAGTGGAAACACCATATATTTT
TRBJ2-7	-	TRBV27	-	CASSLGGRISYEQYF	TGTGCCAGCAGTTTGGGGGGCCGGATCTCCTACGAGCAGTACTTC
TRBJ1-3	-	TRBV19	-	CASRSLGGNTIYF	TGTGCCAGTAGATCCCTGGGGGGAAACACCATATATTTT
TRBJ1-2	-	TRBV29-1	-	CSVEDRRRVGLNLFYGYTF	TGCAGCGTTGAAGATCGAAGGAGGGTTGGCCTAAATCTTTTCTATGGCTACACCTTC
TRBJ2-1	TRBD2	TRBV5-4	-	CASSLEASGRAEQFF	TGTGCCAGCAGCTTGGAGGCTAGCGGGAGGGCTGAGCAGTTCTTC
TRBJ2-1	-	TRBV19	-	CASSKVLGPPKWDNEQFF	TGTGCCAGTAGTAAGGTTCTGGGACCCCCTAAATGGGACAATGAGCAGTTCTTC
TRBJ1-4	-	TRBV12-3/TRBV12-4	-	CASSLSPGKLFF	TGTGCCAGCAGTTTAAGTCCGGGGAAACTGTTTTTT
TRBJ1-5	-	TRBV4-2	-	CASSQDRRDQPQHF	TGTGCCAGCAGCCAAGATAGGAGAGATCAGCCCCAGCATTTT
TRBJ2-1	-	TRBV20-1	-	CSATNYNEQFF	TGCAGTGCTACAAATTACAATGAGCAGTTCTTC
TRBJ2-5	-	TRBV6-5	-	CASSRQEETQYF	TGTGCCAGCAGTCGACAGGAAGAGACCCAGTACTTC